This T cell receptor (beta chain) emerged from a study of cytomegalovirus exposure and HLA in healthy donors. In the PCR, 60 Vbeta and 13 Jbeta primers were used. Profiling relied on immunoSEQ multiplex PCR, and the TCRdb table lists in-frame clones only, not all of them. The sample lists roughly 190,000 clones, about four fifths seen once, with approximately 2.9% in the top ten. The length of the CDR3 is 14 residues. Germline values: CDR1 MNHEY, CDR2 SMNVEV (reference sequence). V lost 6 bases and J lost 9; bases outside the gene matches: 5. Whole-study findings and limits: There were some public TCRs occurring in many donors, but most TCR sequences were rare.

A note on this clone: Antigen: not known.

The chain has TRBV27 and TRBJ2-1; 13 bases agree with TRBD2. Sequencing used PBMCs. This sequence was found in a female donor in good health and CMV-seronegative. The CDR3, as DNA: TGTGCCAGCAGGTCGGGACTAGCGGGGAGTGAGCAGTTCTTC. Translation: CASRSGLAGSEQFF.